This T cell receptor (beta chain) originates from a study of human T cells and chemical hapten exposure. This clonotype was seen at least ten times. TCRdb processed the 5' RACE reads anew with MiXCR; each CDR3 protein has one entry. The table records around 80,000 distinct CDR3 sequences, less than 20% of them present only once. Germline V gives CDR1 SGHVS, CDR2 FQNEAQ. Between the trimmed V and J ends, which lost 0 bases and 7 bases, there was a span of 12 bases. The CDR3 length is 14 residues. Unfractionated whole blood yielded the extracted total RNA. V and J are TRBV7-8 and TRBJ1-1; D gene unclear. This clonotype was obtained from a female donor in good health. The CDR3 DNA reads as TGTGCCAGCAGCTTAGCCCCTAAAAACGTTGAAGCTTTCTTT. This encodes CASSLAPKNVEAFF.